The rows below give T cell receptor beta chains drawn from one sample of a study of T cell responses to AZD1222 COVID-19 vaccine. Sequencing was performed with immunoSEQ multiplex PCR; in TCRdb, only in-frame clones are kept and a portion is missing. Found here are 75,000 to 100,000 clones, 80% to 90% of them singletons; the top ten hold 1.6%. Specimen: peripheral blood, collected on day 0 of AZD1222 vaccination. These receptors came from an adult in good health. The CDR3 runs from the conserved cysteine through the conserved F or W. D genes are given only for firm matches. Clone size is stated in some rows and not others, as once, few, many or a class when expanded.

TRBJ2-5	TRBD2	TRBV5-1	NA	TGCGCCAGCAGTCGACTAGCGGGACAAGAGACCCAGTACTTC	CASSRLAGQETQYF
TRBJ1-1	NA	TRBV5-1	NA	TGCGCCAGCAGCCTAACCTCTGCTACCGACAAGTGCTTT	CASSLTSATDKCF
TRBJ2-3	TRBD2	TRBV29-1	NA	TGCAGCGTTGGGGGACTAGCGGGGACTAGCACAGATACGCAGTATTTT	CSVGGLAGTSTDTQYF
TRBJ2-3	TRBD2	TRBV6-4	medium-sized	TGTGCCAGCAGTGACTCTAGCGGGGGGGCTAGCACAGATACGCAGTATTTT	CASSDSSGGASTDTQYF
TRBJ2-7	NA	TRBV19	NA	TGTGCCAGTAGTATTTTTAGGGGCAGCCAGCAGTACTTC	CASSIFRGSQQYF
TRBJ1-2	NA	TRBV30	NA	TGTGCCTGGAGGAAGGATGAGGCAGGGTTTGGCTACACCTTC	CAWRKDEAGFGYTF
TRBJ2-5	TRBD1	TRBV3-1/TRBV3-2	NA	TGTGCCAGCAGCTATAGACAGGGCGAGACCCAGTACTTC	CASSYRQGETQYF
TRBJ1-5	NA	TRBV6-2/TRBV6-3	NA	TGTGCCAGCAGTTACTCGAGGTCGGTGTATAGCAATCAGCCCCAGCATTTT	CASSYSRSVYSNQPQHF
TRBJ2-7	TRBD1	TRBV30	NA	TGTGCCTGGGAAAATGGACAGGGAACCTACGAGCAGTACTTC	CAWENGQGTYEQYF
TRBJ2-1	TRBD2	TRBV7-2	NA	TGTGCCAGCAGCTTAAGCTCTAGCGGGGGCTACAATGAGCAGTTCTTC	CASSLSSSGGYNEQFF
TRBJ2-7	NA	TRBV3-1/TRBV3-2	NA	TGTGCCAGCAGCCTTGCTCAAGTTCGGGGTGAGCAGTACTTC	CASSLAQVRGEQYF
TRBJ1-2	NA	TRBV5-4	NA	TGTGCCAGCAACCTGGGGGGCGGCTATGGCTACACCTTC	CASNLGGGYGYTF
TRBJ1-1	NA	TRBV5-1	NA	TGCGCCAGCAGCTTGAGTCAGGGATACACTGAAGCTTTCTTT	CASSLSQGYTEAFF
TRBJ1-1	TRBD1	TRBV3-1/TRBV3-2	NA	TGTGCCAGCAGCCAGACAGGGGGCGCGCGGACTGAAGCTTTCTTT	CASSQTGGARTEAFF
TRBJ1-2	NA	TRBV2	NA	TGTGCCAGCAGTGTTAGCAGGGAGGGCTACACCTTC	CASSVSREGYTF
TRBJ1-1	NA	TRBV27	NA	TGTGCCAGCAGTTTGTCAGGGCCGAACACTGAAGCTTTCTTT	CASSLSGPNTEAFF
TRBJ2-6	NA	TRBV18	NA	TGTGCCAGCTCACCACCGGGCGACCCTGGGGCCAACGTCCTGACTTTC	CASSPPGDPGANVLTF
TRBJ2-3	NA	TRBV7-7	once	TGTGCTAGCAGTCGCACTAGCACTGATACGCAGTATTTT	CASSRTSTDTQYF
TRBJ1-3	NA	TRBV5-6	NA	TGTGCCAGCAGCGAGGACTTTGGAAACACCATATATTTT	CASSEDFGNTIYF
TRBJ1-3	NA	TRBV7-2	once	TGTGCCAGCAGCTTAGTGGTCTCTGGAAACACCATATATTTT	CASSLVVSGNTIYF
TRBJ1-5	TRBD1	TRBV30	once	TGTGCCTGGAGCCTTGGGACAGGGGTTTTCCAGCCCCAGCATTTT	CAWSLGTGVFQPQHF
TRBJ1-5	NA	TRBV6-6	NA	TGTGCCAGCAGTTACGGGGAAACAGCGCATCAGCCCCAGCATTTT	CASSYGETAHQPQHF
TRBJ2-7	TRBD1	TRBV28	NA	TGTGCCAGCAGTTTTCGTGGGACAGCCTACGAGCAGTACTTC	CASSFRGTAYEQYF
TRBJ2-5	NA	TRBV25-1	NA	TGTGCCAGCAGTAAAAACCGGGACATTGAAGCGGGGAATGAGACCCAGTACTTC	CASSKNRDIEAGNETQYF
TRBJ1-1	TRBD1	TRBV29-1	NA	TGCAGCGTTGGTTTAGGACAGGGAACGGGGACTGAAGCTTTCTTT	CSVGLGQGTGTEAFF
TRBJ2-7	NA	TRBV28	once	TGTGCCAGCAGTAGGGAAATAGTTCCCTACGAGCAGTACTTC	CASSREIVPYEQYF
TRBJ1-1	TRBD1	TRBV19	NA	TGTGCCAGTAGTCTCCAACAGGGGGAAGCTTTCTTT	CASSLQQGEAFF
TRBJ1-2	NA	TRBV24-1	NA	TGTGCCACCAGTGATGCCCAGAGGACCTATGGCTACACCTTC	CATSDAQRTYGYTF
TRBJ2-2	TRBD2	TRBV20-1	NA	TGCAGTGCTAGTCGCCCTAGCGGGGGGTCCGGGGAGCTGTTTTTT	CSASRPSGGSGELFF
TRBJ2-7	NA	TRBV11-2	once	TGTGCCAGCAGCGGGGGGAGGGACAGGCTGAACGAGCAGTACTTC	CASSGGRDRLNEQYF
TRBJ1-1	NA	TRBV5-6	NA	TGTGCCAGCAGCCACCTCCGTCGGGGGTTCACTGAAGCTTTCTTT	CASSHLRRGFTEAFF
TRBJ1-1	NA	TRBV12-3/TRBV12-4	NA	TGTGCCAGCAGTTTTGGGGGTAGGACTGAAGCTTTCTTT	CASSFGGRTEAFF
TRBJ2-6	NA	TRBV18	NA	TGTGCCAGCTCAGAGTCTGGGGCCAACGTCCTGACTTTC	CASSESGANVLTF
TRBJ2-2	NA	TRBV7-2	once	TGTGCCAGCAGCTTAAGCTCGACGACGTGGGCGAACACCGGGGAGCTGTTTTTT	CASSLSSTTWANTGELFF
TRBJ2-7	NA	TRBV30	NA	TGTGCCTGGAGTGGCGTTTTCACAGGTAGGGACGAGCAGTACTTC	CAWSGVFTGRDEQYF
TRBJ1-5	NA	TRBV2	NA	TGTGCCAGCAGCGCTCAGGGGAGCAATCAGCCCCAGCATTTT	CASSAQGSNQPQHF
TRBJ2-3	TRBD1	TRBV28	few	TGTGCCAGCAGGGAACAGGGGGCGCTGGCCCTACCTGGCACAGATACGCAGTATTTT	CASREQGALALPGTDTQYF
TRBJ2-7	TRBD2	TRBV19	NA	TGTGCCAGTAGTATCGTCTACCAGCGGGGGGTAAAACGCTACGAGCAGTACTTC	CASSIVYQRGVKRYEQYF
TRBJ1-6	NA	TRBV3-1/TRBV3-2	once	TGTGCCAGCAGCCAAGGAGGGGGGCCTTCACCCCTCCACTTT	CASSQGGGPSPLHF
TRBJ1-2	NA	TRBV19	NA	TGTGCCAGTAGTCCATTAACAGGGCCTCGTGGCTACACCTTC	CASSPLTGPRGYTF
TRBJ2-7	NA	TRBV28	NA	TGTGCCAGCAGTTTATTTGGCGGGACCTACGAGCAGTACTTC	CASSLFGGTYEQYF
TRBJ1-1	NA	TRBV27	NA	TGTGCCAGCACCAATACAGAGAACACTGAAGCTTTCTTT	CASTNTENTEAFF
TRBJ1-1	NA	TRBV5-4	NA	TGTGCCAGCAGCTTGCCAGGGGCTGTCACTGAAGCTTTCTTT	CASSLPGAVTEAFF
TRBJ1-2	TRBD1	TRBV7-2	NA	TGTGCCAGCAGCGGGGACGGGACAGGGGGCCCCCGGGATGGCTACACCTTC	CASSGDGTGGPRDGYTF
TRBJ1-1	NA	TRBV2	NA	TGTGCCAGCAGTGAACTGGGTTTAGAGACTTTGAACACTGAAGCTTTCTTT	CASSELGLETLNTEAFF
TRBJ2-1	NA	TRBV5-1	NA	TGCGCCAGCAGCTTGCCTACGCTGTACAATGAGCAGTTCTTC	CASSLPTLYNEQFF
TRBJ1-1	NA	TRBV12-3/TRBV12-4	NA	TGTGCCAGCATCTACCAGGGTTCCATTGAAGCTTTCTTT	CASIYQGSIEAFF
TRBJ1-4	TRBD1	TRBV11-2	NA	TGTGCCAGCAGCTCTCACACAGGGGATGATGAAAAACTGTTTTTT	CASSSHTGDDEKLFF
TRBJ1-4	NA	TRBV6-5	NA	TGTGCCAGCAGGGTCGGACGGAATGAAAAACTGTTTTTT	CASRVGRNEKLFF
TRBJ2-2	NA	TRBV11-2	few	TGTGCCAGCAGCCGCATCTTGGGGAACACCGGGGAGCTGTTTTTT	CASSRILGNTGELFF